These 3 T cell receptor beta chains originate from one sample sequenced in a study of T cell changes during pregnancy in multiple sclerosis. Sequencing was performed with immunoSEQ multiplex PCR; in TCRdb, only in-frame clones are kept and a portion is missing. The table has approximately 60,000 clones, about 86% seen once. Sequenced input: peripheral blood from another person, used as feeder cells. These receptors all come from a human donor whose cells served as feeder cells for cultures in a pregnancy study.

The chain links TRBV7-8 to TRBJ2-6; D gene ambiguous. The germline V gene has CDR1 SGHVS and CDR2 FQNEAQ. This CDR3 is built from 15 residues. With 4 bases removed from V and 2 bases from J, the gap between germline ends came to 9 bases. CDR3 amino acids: CASSSRVAGANVLTF. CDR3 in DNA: TGTGCCAGCAGCTCAAGAGTGGCTGGGGCCAACGTCCTGACTTTC.

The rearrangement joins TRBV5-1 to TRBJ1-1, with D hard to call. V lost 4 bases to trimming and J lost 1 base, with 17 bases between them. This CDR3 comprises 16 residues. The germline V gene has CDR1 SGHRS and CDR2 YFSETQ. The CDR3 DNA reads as TGCGCCAGCAGCCGCGGTTCTGCTACCTCGAACACTGAAGCTTTCTTT. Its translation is CASSRGSATSNTEAFF.

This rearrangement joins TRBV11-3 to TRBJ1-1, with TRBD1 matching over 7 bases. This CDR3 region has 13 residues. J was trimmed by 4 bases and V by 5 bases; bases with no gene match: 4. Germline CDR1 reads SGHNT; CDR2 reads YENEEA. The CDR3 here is CASSLNRGTEAFF. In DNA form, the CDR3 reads TGTGCCAGCAGCCTTAACAGGGGCACTGAAGCTTTCTTT.